The source of this TCR beta chain is a study of blood T cell repertoires in COVID-19. Assay: immunoSEQ multiplex PCR; the TCRdb copy retains only in-frame clones and omits some. The data show about 190,000 clones, 82% seen once. The V and J ends lost 5 bases and 0 bases respectively, with 4 bases between them. CDR3 length equals 13 residues. Per the germline V gene, CDR1 is SGHTA and CDR2 is FQGTGA. The source of this sequence is an older woman with COVID-19, enrolled during active disease. V usage is TRBV7-3 and J usage is TRBJ2-2; no firm D call. Specimen: peripheral blood. The CDR3 sequence is CASSPSNTGELFF. The CDR3, as DNA: TGTGCCAGCAGCCCTTCGAACACCGGGGAGCTGTTTTTT.